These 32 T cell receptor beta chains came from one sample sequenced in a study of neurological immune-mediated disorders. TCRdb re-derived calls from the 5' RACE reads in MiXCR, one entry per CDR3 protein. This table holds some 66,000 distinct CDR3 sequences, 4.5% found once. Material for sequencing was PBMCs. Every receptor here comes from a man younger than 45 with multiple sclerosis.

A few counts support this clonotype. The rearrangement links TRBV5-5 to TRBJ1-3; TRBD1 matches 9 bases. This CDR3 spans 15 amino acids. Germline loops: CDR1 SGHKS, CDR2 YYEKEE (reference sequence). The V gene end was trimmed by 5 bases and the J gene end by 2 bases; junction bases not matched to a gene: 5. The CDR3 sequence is CASSLDRGPGNTIYF. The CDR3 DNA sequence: TGTGCCAGCAGTCTGGACAGGGGCCCTGGAAACACCATATATTTT.

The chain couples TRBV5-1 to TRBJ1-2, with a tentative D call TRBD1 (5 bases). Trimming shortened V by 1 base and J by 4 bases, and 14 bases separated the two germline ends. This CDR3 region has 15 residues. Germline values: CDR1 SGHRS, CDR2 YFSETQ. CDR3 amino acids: CASSLIPGWAYGYTF. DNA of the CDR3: TGCGCCAGCAGCTTGATCCCAGGGTGGGCCTATGGCTACACCTTC.

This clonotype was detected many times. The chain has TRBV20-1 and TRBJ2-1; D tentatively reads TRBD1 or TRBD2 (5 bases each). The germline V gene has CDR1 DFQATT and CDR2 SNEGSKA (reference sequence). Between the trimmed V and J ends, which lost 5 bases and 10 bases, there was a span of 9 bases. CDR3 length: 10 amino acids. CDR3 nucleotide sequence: TGCAGTGCTGGGGGACCCGAGCAGTTCTTC. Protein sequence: CSAGGPEQFF.

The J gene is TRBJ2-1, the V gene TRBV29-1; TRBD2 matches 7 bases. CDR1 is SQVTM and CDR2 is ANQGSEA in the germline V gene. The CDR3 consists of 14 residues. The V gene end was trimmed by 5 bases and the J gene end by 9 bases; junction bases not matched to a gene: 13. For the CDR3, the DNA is TGCAGCGTTATCGGGACTACCGCCTTGGCTGAGCAGTTCTTC. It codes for CSVIGTTALAEQFF.

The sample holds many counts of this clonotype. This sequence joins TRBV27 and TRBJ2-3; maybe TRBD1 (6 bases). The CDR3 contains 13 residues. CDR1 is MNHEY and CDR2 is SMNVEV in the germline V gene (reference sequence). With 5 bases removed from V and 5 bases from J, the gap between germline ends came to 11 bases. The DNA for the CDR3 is TGTGCCAGCAGTCCGTCAGGGGTAGATACGCAGTATTTT. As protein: CASSPSGVDTQYF.

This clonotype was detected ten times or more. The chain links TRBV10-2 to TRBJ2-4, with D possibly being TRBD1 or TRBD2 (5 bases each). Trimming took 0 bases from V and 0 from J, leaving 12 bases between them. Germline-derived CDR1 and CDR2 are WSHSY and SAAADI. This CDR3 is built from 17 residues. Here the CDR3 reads CASSESPGRIAKNIQYF. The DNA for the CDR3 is TGCGCCAGCAGTGAGTCCCCGGGACGCATAGCCAAAAACATTCAGTACTTC.

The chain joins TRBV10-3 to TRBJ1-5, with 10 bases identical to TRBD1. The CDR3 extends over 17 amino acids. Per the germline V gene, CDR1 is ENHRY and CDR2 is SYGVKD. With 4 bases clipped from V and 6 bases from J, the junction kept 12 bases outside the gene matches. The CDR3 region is CAISARDRGEIGQPQHF. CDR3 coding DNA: TGTGCCATCAGTGCCCGGGACAGGGGAGAAATTGGTCAGCCCCAGCATTTT.

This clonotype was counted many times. The CDR3 DNA is TGTGCCAGCAGCCGTTACAGGGGTGAAAAACTGTTTTTT. Translating it yields CASSRYRGEKLFF. This chain connects TRBV5-5 to TRBJ1-4; 7 bases are a match to TRBD1. The CDR3 sequence is 13 residues long. CDR1 and CDR2 (germline): SGHKS, YYEKEE (reference sequence). V was clipped by 4 bases and J by 7 bases; unmatched bases: 4.

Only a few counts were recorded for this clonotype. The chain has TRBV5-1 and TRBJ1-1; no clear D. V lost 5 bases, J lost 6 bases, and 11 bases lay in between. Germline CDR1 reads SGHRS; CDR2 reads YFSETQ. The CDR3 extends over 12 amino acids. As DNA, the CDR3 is TGCGCCAGCAGGACGGTCCTTTCTGAAGCTTTCTTT. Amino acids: CASRTVLSEAFF.

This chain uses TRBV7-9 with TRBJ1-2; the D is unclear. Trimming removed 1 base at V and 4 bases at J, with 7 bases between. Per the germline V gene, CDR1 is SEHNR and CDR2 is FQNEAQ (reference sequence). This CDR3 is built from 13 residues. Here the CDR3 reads CASSLEGFYGYTF. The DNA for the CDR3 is TGTGCCAGCAGCTTAGAAGGGTTCTATGGCTACACCTTC.

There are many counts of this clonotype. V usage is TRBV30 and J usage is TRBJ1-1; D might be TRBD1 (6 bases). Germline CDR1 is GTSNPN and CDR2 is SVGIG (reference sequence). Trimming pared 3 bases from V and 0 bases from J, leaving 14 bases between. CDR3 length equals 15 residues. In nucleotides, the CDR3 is TGTGCCTGGAGCAAGGGAGGACAGATGAACACTGAAGCTTTCTTT. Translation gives CAWSKGGQMNTEAFF.

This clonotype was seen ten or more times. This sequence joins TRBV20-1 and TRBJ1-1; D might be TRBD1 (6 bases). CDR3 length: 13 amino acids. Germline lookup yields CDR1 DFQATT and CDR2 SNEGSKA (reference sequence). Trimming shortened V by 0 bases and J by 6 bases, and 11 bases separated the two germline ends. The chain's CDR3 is CSAREDSYAEAFF. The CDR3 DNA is TGCAGTGCTAGAGAGGACAGTTATGCTGAAGCTTTCTTT.

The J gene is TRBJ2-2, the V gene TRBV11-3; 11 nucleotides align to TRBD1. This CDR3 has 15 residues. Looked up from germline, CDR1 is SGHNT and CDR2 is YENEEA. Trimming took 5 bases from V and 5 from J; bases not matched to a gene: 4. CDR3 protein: CASSTGTGGTGELFF. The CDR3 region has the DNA TGTGCCAGCAGCACTGGGACAGGGGGGACCGGGGAGCTGTTTTTT. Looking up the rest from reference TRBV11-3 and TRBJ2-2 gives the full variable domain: EAGVVQSPRYKIIEKKQPVAFWCNPISGHNTLYWYLQNLGQGPELLIRYENEEAVDDSQLPKDRFSAERLKGVDSTLKIQPAELGDSAVYLCASSTGTGGTGELFFGEGSRLTVL.

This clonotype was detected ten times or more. DNA of the CDR3: TGCGCCAGCAGCTGGACCGGGACAGGGGCGGATGCTGAAGCTTTCTTT. Its translation: CASSWTGTGADAEAFF. This chain connects TRBV5-1 to TRBJ1-1, with 10 bases matching TRBD1. Germline V gene sequence: CDR1 SGHRS, CDR2 YFSETQ. Trimming at V came to 3 bases and at J to 6 bases, leaving 11 bases not matched to a gene. There are 16 residues in the CDR3.

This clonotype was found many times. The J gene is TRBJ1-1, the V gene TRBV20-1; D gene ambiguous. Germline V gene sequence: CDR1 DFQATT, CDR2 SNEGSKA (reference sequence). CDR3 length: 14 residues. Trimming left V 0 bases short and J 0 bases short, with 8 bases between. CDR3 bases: TGCAGTGCTAGAGATGGTAGCTTGAACACTGAAGCTTTCTTT. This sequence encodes CSARDGSLNTEAFF.

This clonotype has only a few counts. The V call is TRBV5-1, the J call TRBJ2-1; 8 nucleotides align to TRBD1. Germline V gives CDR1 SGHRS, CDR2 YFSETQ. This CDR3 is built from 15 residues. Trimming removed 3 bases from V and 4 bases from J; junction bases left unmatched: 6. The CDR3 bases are TGCGCCAGCAGCTGGCTGGACAGGGAGTACAATGAGCAGTTCTTC. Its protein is CASSWLDREYNEQFF.

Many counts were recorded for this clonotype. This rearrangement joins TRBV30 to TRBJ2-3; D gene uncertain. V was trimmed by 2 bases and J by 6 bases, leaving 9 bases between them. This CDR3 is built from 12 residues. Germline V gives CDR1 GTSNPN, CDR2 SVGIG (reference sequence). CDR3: CAWSPSLDTQYF. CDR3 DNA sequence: TGTGCCTGGAGTCCCTCTCTGGATACGCAGTATTTT.

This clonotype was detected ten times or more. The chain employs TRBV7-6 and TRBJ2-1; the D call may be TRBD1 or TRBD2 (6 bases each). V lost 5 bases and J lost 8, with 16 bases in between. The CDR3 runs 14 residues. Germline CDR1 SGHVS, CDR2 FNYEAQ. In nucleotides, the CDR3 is TGTGCCAGCAGCCCGGAGGGGGGCTGGGATGAGCAGTTCTTC. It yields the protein CASSPEGGWDEQFF.

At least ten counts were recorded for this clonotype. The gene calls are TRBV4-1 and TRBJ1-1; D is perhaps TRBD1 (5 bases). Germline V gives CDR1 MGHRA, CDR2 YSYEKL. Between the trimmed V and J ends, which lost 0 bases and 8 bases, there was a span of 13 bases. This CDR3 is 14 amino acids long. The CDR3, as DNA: TGCGCCAGCAGCCAAGATTCCAGGGCGAGCGAAGCTTTCTTT. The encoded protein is CASSQDSRASEAFF.

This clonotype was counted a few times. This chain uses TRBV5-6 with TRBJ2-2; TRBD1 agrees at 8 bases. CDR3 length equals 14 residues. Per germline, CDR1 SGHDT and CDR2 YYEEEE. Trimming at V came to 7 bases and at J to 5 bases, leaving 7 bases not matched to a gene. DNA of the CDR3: TGTGCCAGCCACGGACAGGGCGGTACCGGGGAGCTGTTTTTT. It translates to CASHGQGGTGELFF.

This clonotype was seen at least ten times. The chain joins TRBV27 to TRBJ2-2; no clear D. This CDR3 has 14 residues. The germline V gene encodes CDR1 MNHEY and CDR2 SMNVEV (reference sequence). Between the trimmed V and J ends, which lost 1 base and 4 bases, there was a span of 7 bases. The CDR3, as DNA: TGTGCCAGCAGTTTATTCACCTCCACCGGGGAGCTGTTTTTT. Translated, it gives CASSLFTSTGELFF.

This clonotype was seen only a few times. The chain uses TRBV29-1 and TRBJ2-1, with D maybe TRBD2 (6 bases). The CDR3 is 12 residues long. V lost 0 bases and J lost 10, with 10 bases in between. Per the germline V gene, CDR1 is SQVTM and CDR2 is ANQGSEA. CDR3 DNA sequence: TGCAGCGTTGAAGATTGGAGGGAAGAGCAGTTCTTC. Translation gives CSVEDWREEQFF.

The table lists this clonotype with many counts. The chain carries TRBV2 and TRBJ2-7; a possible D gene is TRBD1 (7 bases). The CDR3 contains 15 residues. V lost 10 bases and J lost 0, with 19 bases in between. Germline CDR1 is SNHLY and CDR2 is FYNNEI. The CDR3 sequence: CATEGGQKTSYEQYV. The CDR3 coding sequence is TGTGCCACCGAGGGGGGACAGAAGACCTCCTACGAGCAGTACGTC.

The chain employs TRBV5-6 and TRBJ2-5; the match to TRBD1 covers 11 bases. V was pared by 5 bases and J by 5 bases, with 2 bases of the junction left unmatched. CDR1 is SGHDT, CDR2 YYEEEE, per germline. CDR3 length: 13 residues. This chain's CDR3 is CASRGTGGETQYF. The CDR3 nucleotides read TGTGCCAGCAGAGGGACAGGGGGGGAGACCCAGTACTTC.

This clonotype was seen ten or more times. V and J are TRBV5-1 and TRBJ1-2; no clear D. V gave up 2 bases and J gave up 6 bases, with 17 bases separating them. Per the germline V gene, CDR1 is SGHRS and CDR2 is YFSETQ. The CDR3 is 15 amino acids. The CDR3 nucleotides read TGCGCCAGCAGCTTCGGCCGGGGAGGCAGCGATGGCTACACCTTC. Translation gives CASSFGRGGSDGYTF. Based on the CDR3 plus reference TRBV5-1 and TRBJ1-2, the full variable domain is KAGVTQTPRYLIKTRGQQVTLSCSPISGHRSVSWYQQTPGQGLQFLFEYFSETQRNKGNFPGRFSGRQFSNSRSEMNVSTLELGDSALYLCASSFGRGGSDGYTFGSGTRLTVV.

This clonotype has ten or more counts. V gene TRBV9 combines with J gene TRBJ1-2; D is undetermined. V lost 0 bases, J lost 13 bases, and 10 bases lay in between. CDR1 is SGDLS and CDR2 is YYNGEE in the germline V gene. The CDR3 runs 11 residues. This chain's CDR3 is CASSVEGPLTF. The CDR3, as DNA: TGTGCCAGCAGCGTAGAAGGTCCCCTCACCTTC. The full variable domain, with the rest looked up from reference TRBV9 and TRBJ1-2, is DSGVTQTPKHLITATGQRVTLRCSPRSGDLSVYWYQQSLDQGLQFLIQYYNGEERAKGNILERFSAQQFPDLHSELNLSSLELGDSALYFCASSVEGPLTFGSGTRLTVV.

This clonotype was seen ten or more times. The CDR3 region is CASSLGSSGANVLTF. The CDR3 DNA sequence: TGTGCCAGCAGCTTAGGGTCCTCTGGGGCCAACGTCCTGACTTTC. The J gene is TRBJ2-6, the V gene TRBV5-6, with D unclear. This CDR3 has 15 amino acids. CDR1 SGHDT and CDR2 YYEEEE come from the germline V gene. The germline V and J ends were trimmed by 2 bases and 0 bases, with 6 bases remaining between them.

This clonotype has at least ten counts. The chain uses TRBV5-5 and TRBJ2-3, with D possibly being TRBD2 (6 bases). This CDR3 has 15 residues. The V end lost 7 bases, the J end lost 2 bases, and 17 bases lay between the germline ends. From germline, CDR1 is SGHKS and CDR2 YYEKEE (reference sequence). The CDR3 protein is CASGRRDWNTDTQYF. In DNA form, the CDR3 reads TGTGCCAGCGGTAGGCGGGACTGGAACACAGATACGCAGTATTTT.

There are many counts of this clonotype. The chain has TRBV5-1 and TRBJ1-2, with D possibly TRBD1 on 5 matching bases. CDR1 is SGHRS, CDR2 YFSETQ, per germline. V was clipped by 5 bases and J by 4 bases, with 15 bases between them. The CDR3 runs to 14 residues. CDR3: CASRSGRDRYGYTF. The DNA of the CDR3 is TGCGCCAGCAGGTCCGGACGGGACCGCTATGGCTACACCTTC.

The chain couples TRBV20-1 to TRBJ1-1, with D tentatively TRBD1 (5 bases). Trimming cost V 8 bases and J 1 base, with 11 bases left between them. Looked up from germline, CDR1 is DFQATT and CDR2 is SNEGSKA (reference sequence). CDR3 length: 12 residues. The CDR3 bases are TGCAGTTGGGACGGCCAGAACACTGAAGCTTTCTTT. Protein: CSWDGQNTEAFF.

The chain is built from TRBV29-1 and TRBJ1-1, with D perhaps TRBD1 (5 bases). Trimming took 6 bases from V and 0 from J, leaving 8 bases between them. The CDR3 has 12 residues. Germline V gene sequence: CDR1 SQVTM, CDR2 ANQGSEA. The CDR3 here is CSVGGVNTEAFF. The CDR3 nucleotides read TGCAGCGTGGGGGGGGTGAACACTGAAGCTTTCTTT.

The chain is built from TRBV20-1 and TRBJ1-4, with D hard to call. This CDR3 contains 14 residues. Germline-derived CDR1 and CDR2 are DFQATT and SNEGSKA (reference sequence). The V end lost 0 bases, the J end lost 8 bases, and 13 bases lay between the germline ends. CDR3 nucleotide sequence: TGCAGTGCTAGAGAAGTCGCCAGATGGGAAAAACTGTTTTTT. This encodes CSAREVARWEKLFF.